These 19 T cell receptor beta chains originate from one sample sequenced in a study of CD4 T cells in relation to SARS-CoV-2 and coronaviruses. CD4+ T cells from unexposed donors were obtained before the COVID-19 pandemic (2011-2018). After around nine days of culture, CD4+ T cells were isolated. Libraries were prepared by immunoSEQ multiplex PCR; TCRdb keeps only in-frame clonotypes and omits some of them. In the table there are under 20,000 clones, 75% to 85% of which are singletons. Their antigen targets remain unknown. Material for sequencing was CD4+ T cells from PBMCs, cultured in vitro. The source is a human donor in good health.

In this sample, this clone turned up once. The chain is built from TRBV27 and TRBJ2-7, with TRBD2 matching 8 bases. Germline CDR1 is MNHEY and CDR2 is SMNVEV (reference sequence). This CDR3 has 15 residues. V shed 3 bases and J 2 bases; nucleotides not matched to a gene: 6. The CDR3 nucleotides read TGTGCCAGCAGTTTGCACGGACTAGCTCCCTACGAGCAGTACTTC. This codes for CASSLHGLAPYEQYF.

The gene calls are TRBV4-1 and TRBJ1-2; D gene uncertain. Germline V gene data show CDR1 as MGHRA and CDR2 as YSYEKL. The CDR3 runs 13 residues. V was cut by 3 bases and J by 7 bases, with 12 bases left in between. The CDR3 DNA reads as TGCGCCAGCAGCCAGGGTCGCCGGGGTGGCTACACCTTC. Translating gives CASSQGRRGGYTF.

The chain joins TRBV5-3 to TRBJ1-6; the match to TRBD1 covers 9 bases. TRBV5-3 is noted as an ORF with a role that remains uncertain. This CDR3 comprises 14 residues. V shed 3 bases and J 10 bases; nucleotides not matched to a gene: 5. DNA for the CDR3: TGTGCCAGAAGCTCACAGGGGGCGCGATCACCCCTCCACTTT. Translating gives CARSSQGARSPLHF.

The genes are TRBV7-9 and TRBJ2-3, with 10 bases lining up with TRBD2. The CDR3 consists of 15 residues. Looked up from germline, CDR1 is SEHNR and CDR2 is FQNEAQ (reference sequence). V gave up 4 bases and J gave up 4 bases; unmatched junction bases: 5. The CDR3 bases are TGTGCCAGCAGCTGGGGGCTAGCGGGGGCAGATACGCAGTATTTT. Its protein is CASSWGLAGADTQYF.

The genes are TRBV29-1 and TRBJ2-5; 10 nucleotides match TRBD1. There are 13 residues in the CDR3. The V segment lost 6 bases and the J segment 7 bases; nucleotides outside the gene matches: 8. CDR1 SQVTM and CDR2 ANQGSEA come from the germline V gene. The CDR3 spells CSVGGQGVATQYF. The CDR3 region has the DNA TGCAGCGTGGGTGGACAGGGGGTTGCGACCCAGTACTTC.

The rearrangement joins TRBV6-5 to TRBJ1-2; no clear D gene. Germline CDR1 MNHEY, CDR2 SVGAGI. V was cut by 2 bases and J by 8 bases, with 6 bases left in between. This CDR3 spans 11 amino acids. The CDR3 spells CASSYGEGYTF. CDR3 in DNA: TGTGCCAGCAGTTACGGGGAGGGCTACACCTTC.

This sequence joins TRBV7-2 and TRBJ1-6; possible D gene TRBD1, 5 bases. There are 15 residues in the CDR3. Trimming left V 1 base short and J 5 bases short, with 9 bases between. Germline V gene sequence: CDR1 SGHTA, CDR2 FQGNSA. The CDR3 DNA follows: TGTGCCAGCAGCTTAGTGGGGACGGATAATTCACCCCTCCACTTT. It is translated as CASSLVGTDNSPLHF.

This clone has a handful of counts. The rearrangement joins TRBV19 to TRBJ2-2; D could derive from TRBD1 or TRBD2 (7 bases each). Between the trimmed V and J ends, which lost 3 bases and 3 bases, there was a span of 11 bases. Germline V gives CDR1 LNHDA, CDR2 SQIVND (reference sequence). This CDR3 has 15 amino acids. CDR3 coding DNA: TGTGCCAGTAGTATGACAGGGAGGGACACCGGGGAGCTGTTTTTT. It encodes CASSMTGRDTGELFF.

Only a few counts were recorded for this clone. The chain has TRBV3-1 (or the pseudogene TRBV3-2) and TRBJ1-2; D is uncertain. Deletions cut 1 base from V and 5 bases from J, with 14 bases between. The CDR3 is 15 amino acids. CDR1 is LGHDT, CDR2 YNNKEL, per germline (reference sequence). The CDR3 DNA sequence: TGTGCCAGCAGCCAAGTATTCGGCACCCCTTATGGCTACACCTTC. Amino acid sequence: CASSQVFGTPYGYTF.

The gene calls are TRBV19 and TRBJ2-5; D is undetermined. This CDR3 region has 13 residues. V was clipped by 5 bases and J by 2 bases, with 9 bases between them. The germline V gene has CDR1 LNHDA and CDR2 SQIVND (reference sequence). The CDR3 bases are TGTGCCAGTAGTGCGACACCTCAAGAGACCCAGTACTTC. As protein: CASSATPQETQYF.

This sequence joins TRBV18 and TRBJ1-1, with no clear D. Germline V gene sequence: CDR1 KGHSH, CDR2 LQKENI. The CDR3 runs 13 residues. Trimming took off 2 bases at V and 3 bases at J, with 7 bases between the two ends. This CDR3 is CASSPLRDTEAFF. The CDR3 DNA sequence: TGTGCCAGCTCACCATTAAGGGACACTGAAGCTTTCTTT. Combining the CDR3 with reference TRBV18 and TRBJ1-1 gives the whole variable domain NAGVMQNPRHLVRRRGQEARLRCSPMKGHSHVYWYRQLPEEGLKFMVYLQKENIIDESGMPKERFSAEFPKEGPSILRIQQVVRGDSAAYFCASSPLRDTEAFFGQGTRLTVV.

This sequence joins TRBV25-1 and TRBJ1-1; D gene unclear. The V end was cut by 8 bases, the J end by 8 bases, with 15 bases between. The CDR3 totals 12 residues. Germline CDR1 is MGHDK and CDR2 is SYGVNS. The CDR3 here is CASPRRNSEAFF. The CDR3, as DNA: TGTGCCAGCCCACGGCGCAATTCCGAAGCTTTCTTT.

J is TRBJ2-7 and V is TRBV29-1, with 10 bases identical to TRBD1. This CDR3 has 14 residues. Germline CDR1 is SQVTM and CDR2 is ANQGSEA. Germline trimming cut 6 bases from V and 2 bases from J; bases unmatched to any gene: 7. The CDR3 sequence is CSVMTGTGAYEQYF. The DNA for the CDR3 is TGCAGCGTCATGACCGGGACAGGGGCCTACGAGCAGTACTTC.

V and J are TRBV2 and TRBJ2-2, with D unresolved. The germline V gene encodes CDR1 SNHLY and CDR2 FYNNEI. V gave up 7 bases and J gave up 2 bases, with 11 bases separating them. The CDR3 is made up of 14 amino acids. This chain's CDR3 is CASIMEFNTGELFF. The CDR3 DNA follows: TGTGCCAGCATAATGGAGTTTAACACCGGGGAGCTGTTTTTT.

This clone was observed a few times. V gene TRBV3-1 (or the pseudogene TRBV3-2) combines with J gene TRBJ1-5, with D hard to call. V was cut by 0 bases and J by 4 bases, with 4 bases left in between. Per the germline V gene, CDR1 is LGHDT and CDR2 is YNNKEL (reference sequence). The CDR3 covers 13 residues. CDR3 residues: CASSQDRNQPQHF. The CDR3 DNA reads TGTGCCAGCAGCCAAGATCGTAATCAGCCCCAGCATTTT.

The CDR3 loop is CASSSTGHMGGNEQFF. The CDR3 DNA sequence: TGCGCCAGCAGTTCCACCGGGCACATGGGAGGCAATGAGCAGTTCTTC. V is TRBV5-1 and J is TRBJ2-1; the D gene is possibly TRBD2 (6 bases). This CDR3 comprises 16 residues. V lost 5 bases to trimming and J lost 6 bases, with 21 bases between them. Germline assignment: CDR1 SGHRS and CDR2 YFSETQ.

The V call is TRBV7-9, the J call TRBJ1-2; D is undetermined. V was pared by 5 bases and J by 6 bases, with 16 bases between. Germline CDR1 is SEHNR and CDR2 is FQNEAQ (reference sequence). CDR3 length: 14 amino acids. CDR3 nucleotides: TGTGCCAGCAGCGCACAGACGGATTTGAATGGCTACACCTTC. This encodes CASSAQTDLNGYTF. The full variable domain, with the rest looked up from reference TRBV7-9 and TRBJ1-2, is DTGVSQNPRHKITKRGQNVTFRCDPISEHNRLYWYRQTLGQGPEFLTYFQNEAQLEKSRLLSDRFSAERPKGSFSTLEIQRTEQGDSAMYLCASSAQTDLNGYTFGSGTRLTVV.

V gene TRBV5-8 combines with J gene TRBJ1-5; no definite D call. With 4 bases removed from V and 1 base from J, the gap between germline ends came to 6 bases. Germline values: CDR1 SGHTS, CDR2 YDEGEE. The CDR3 is made up of 13 amino acids. CDR3 nucleotides: TGTGCCAGCAGCGCCAGGAGCAATCAGCCCCAGCATTTT. This gives the protein CASSARSNQPQHF.

The chain couples TRBV10-3 to TRBJ1-5, with D unresolved. The CDR3 runs 12 residues. The germline V gene encodes CDR1 ENHRY and CDR2 SYGVKD. V was pared by 11 bases and J by 4 bases, with 12 bases between. The CDR3 sequence is CASGRENQPQHF. DNA for the CDR3: TGTGCCTCCGGACGGGAGAATCAGCCCCAGCATTTT.